These 24 T cell receptor beta chains share one sample of origin, sequenced in a study of cytomegalovirus exposure and HLA in healthy donors. A multiplex PCR was run with 60 Vbeta primers and 13 Jbeta primers. Repertoires were generated with immunoSEQ multiplex PCR, while TCRdb's copy carries only in-frame clones and drops some. The sample totals 55,000 to 85,000 clones. The sequenced sample consisted of PBMCs. The receptors here all came from a woman under 40 in good health and CMV-seronegative.

V gene TRBV30 combines with J gene TRBJ2-3, with 8 bases lining up with TRBD2. Germline V lookup: CDR1 GTSNPN, CDR2 SVGIG (reference sequence). The ends lost 4 bases at V and 1 base at J; junction bases unmatched: 10. CDR3 length: 16 amino acids. The CDR3 region has the DNA TGTGCCTGGAAAAAAGCGGGAGTAGGAGGCACAGATACGCAGTATTTT. It is translated as CAWKKAGVGGTDTQYF.

The gene calls are TRBV2 and TRBJ1-5; D gene uncertain. The V end was cut by 5 bases, the J end by 0 bases, with 11 bases between. The CDR3 is made up of 15 amino acids. From germline, CDR1 is SNHLY and CDR2 FYNNEI. The CDR3 reads CASSYLGASNQPQHF. CDR3 nucleotides: TGTGCCAGCAGTTACTTGGGAGCTAGCAATCAGCCCCAGCATTTT.

The V gene is TRBV28, the J gene TRBJ2-6; D gene uncertain. The germline CDR1 and CDR2 sequences are MDHEN and SYDVKM. The CDR3 spans 14 residues. V was clipped by 4 bases and J by 0 bases, with 4 bases between them. The CDR3 sequence is CASSYSSGANVLTF. The CDR3, as DNA: TGTGCCAGCAGTTATAGCTCTGGGGCCAACGTCCTGACTTTC.

This sequence joins TRBV28 and TRBJ2-7, with a possible D match to TRBD2 (6 bases). The CDR3 is made up of 14 amino acids. V lost 6 bases to trimming and J lost 2 bases, with 14 bases between them. Germline V CDR1 and CDR2: MDHEN, SYDVKM. For the CDR3, the DNA is TGTGCCAGCAGAGACTCTAGGAGGGCCTACGAGCAGTACTTC. Protein sequence: CASRDSRRAYEQYF.

This chain links TRBV11-1 with TRBJ2-7; a weak D match, TRBD2 (6 bases). The CDR3 is 12 residues long. Germline V gene data show CDR1 as SGHAT and CDR2 as FQDESV (reference sequence). V lost 5 bases and J lost 3, with 8 bases in between. CDR3 sequence: CASSRGLYEQYF. In nucleotides, the CDR3 is TGTGCCAGCAGCAGGGGACTCTACGAGCAGTACTTC.

The chain combines TRBV15 with TRBJ1-4; D might be TRBD1 (5 bases). CDR3 length: 16 residues. Germline loops: CDR1 LNHNV, CDR2 YYDKDF (reference sequence). Trimming stripped 4 bases from V and 0 bases from J, with 12 bases between. The CDR3 DNA sequence: TGTGCCACCAGCAAAACAGGACCTACAACTAATGAAAAACTGTTTTTT. This sequence encodes CATSKTGPTTNEKLFF.

The chain has TRBV10-3 and TRBJ2-2; D possibly corresponds to TRBD2 (5 bases). The CDR3 is 15 amino acids. Looked up from germline, CDR1 is ENHRY and CDR2 is SYGVKD. Trimming shortened V by 0 bases and J by 7 bases, and 12 bases separated the two germline ends. The CDR3 sequence: CAISESLGVNGELFF. CDR3 sequence (DNA): TGTGCCATCAGTGAGTCCCTCGGGGTCAACGGGGAGCTGTTTTTT.

The chain joins TRBV14 to TRBJ1-2; no clear D. Germline V CDR1 and CDR2: SGHDN, FVKESK. This CDR3 has 15 residues. V dropped 1 base and J dropped 2 bases, with 11 bases sitting between them. The CDR3 sequence is CASSQGAGRNYGYTF. The CDR3 nucleotides read TGTGCCAGCAGCCAAGGCGCAGGAAGGAACTATGGCTACACCTTC.

The chain employs TRBV19 and TRBJ1-5; D might be TRBD1 (6 bases). V lost 5 bases and J 0 bases, leaving 14 bases between the germline ends. CDR1 and CDR2 from the germline V gene are LNHDA and SQIVND (reference sequence). The CDR3 is 16 residues long. The CDR3 reads CASSLTGSSSNQPQHF. CDR3 DNA sequence: TGTGCCAGTAGTTTGACAGGATCCTCTAGCAATCAGCCCCAGCATTTT.

The V and J genes are TRBV6-5 and TRBJ1-5; TRBD1 agrees at 8 bases. This CDR3 has 15 amino acids. V lost 5 bases and J lost 2; bases outside the gene matches: 5. The germline V gene encodes CDR1 MNHEY and CDR2 SVGAGI. CDR3 region: CASSQGARGNQPQHF. The CDR3 DNA is TGTGCCAGCAGTCAGGGGGCGCGAGGCAATCAGCCCCAGCATTTT.

V gene TRBV30 combines with J gene TRBJ1-1, with D possibly being TRBD1 (5 bases). This CDR3 is 14 amino acids long. Germline V gene sequence: CDR1 GTSNPN, CDR2 SVGIG (reference sequence). The germline V and J ends were trimmed by 0 bases and 2 bases, with 10 bases remaining between them. The CDR3 DNA follows: TGTGCCTGGAGTGTACTAAGGGGTAACACTGAAGCTTTCTTT. It yields the protein CAWSVLRGNTEAFF.

This chain links TRBV6-1 with TRBJ2-5, with D perhaps matching TRBD2 (7 bases). V gave up 7 bases and J gave up 5 bases, with 17 bases separating them. The CDR3 runs 14 residues. Germline V gene sequence: CDR1 MNHNS, CDR2 SASEGT. DNA for the CDR3: TGTGCCAGCAACTTCGGGGGGCCGGGTGAGACCCAGTACTTC. Amino acids: CASNFGGPGETQYF.

The rearrangement uses TRBV29-1 and TRBJ2-5, with 7 bases fitting TRBD1. Germline loops: CDR1 SQVTM, CDR2 ANQGSEA. The CDR3 is 13 residues long. V was clipped by 7 bases and J by 2 bases; unmatched bases: 7. The CDR3 spells CSARDRKQETQYF. DNA for the CDR3: TGCAGCGCTAGGGACAGAAAACAAGAGACCCAGTACTTC.

The chain uses TRBV19 and TRBJ2-7; 9 nucleotides align to TRBD1. With 5 bases clipped from V and 3 bases from J, the junction kept 5 bases outside the gene matches. This CDR3 contains 14 residues. Per the germline V gene, CDR1 is LNHDA and CDR2 is SQIVND (reference sequence). Written as DNA, the CDR3 is TGTGCCAGTAGTGCTGGACAGGGGCTCTACGAGCAGTACTTC. Translation gives CASSAGQGLYEQYF.

This rearrangement joins TRBV5-1 to TRBJ1-1; TRBD1 aligns across 11 bases. With V trimmed by 4 bases and J by 4 bases, 6 bases remained unmatched. The CDR3 has 15 residues. CDR1 and CDR2 from the germline V gene are SGHRS and YFSETQ. The CDR3, as DNA: TGCGCCAGCAGCGCAGGACAGGGGGCGAGCACTGAAGCTTTCTTT. Translating gives CASSAGQGASTEAFF.

The chain couples TRBV13 to TRBJ1-2; 9 nucleotides align to TRBD1. The CDR3 contains 16 residues. The germline gives CDR1 PRHDT, CDR2 FYEKMQ (reference sequence). J lost 6 bases, V lost 3 bases, and 11 bases had no gene match. The CDR3 region has the DNA TGTGCCAGCAGCTTCTCATTGGGGACAGGGACGAATGGCTACACCTTC. This translates into CASSFSLGTGTNGYTF.

This chain connects TRBV18 to TRBJ2-7; 7 bases match TRBD1. V gave up 4 bases and J gave up 6 bases; unmatched junction bases: 12. Germline assignment: CDR1 KGHSH and CDR2 LQKENI. The CDR3 is 15 amino acids. The CDR3 protein is CASSLSRQGSSEQYF. As DNA, the CDR3 is TGTGCCAGCTCACTCTCCCGACAGGGAAGTAGCGAGCAGTACTTC.

The rearrangement links TRBV7-9 to TRBJ2-5; D is ambiguous. The V end was cut by 4 bases, the J end by 3 bases, with 3 bases between. The CDR3 spans 11 residues. Germline-derived CDR1 and CDR2 are SEHNR and FQNEAQ (reference sequence). CDR3 sequence reads: CASSSEETQYF. The DNA of the CDR3 is TGTGCCAGCAGCTCTGAAGAGACCCAGTACTTC.

The chain has TRBV7-2 and TRBJ1-6; maybe TRBD1 (6 bases). V was trimmed by 1 base and J by 4 bases, leaving 8 bases between them. The CDR3 runs to 15 residues. Germline V CDR1 and CDR2: SGHTA, FQGNSA. In DNA form, the CDR3 reads TGTGCCAGCAGCTTAGGGCAGGGGTATAATTCACCCCTCCACTTT. This encodes CASSLGQGYNSPLHF.

CDR3 nucleotide sequence: TGTGCCAGTACGGAGTTATTCGGGGTGAATGGCTACACCTTC. Translation gives CASTELFGVNGYTF. The chain has TRBV6-1 and TRBJ1-2; D call uncertain. Germline assignment: CDR1 MNHNS and CDR2 SASEGT. This CDR3 comprises 14 residues. V was pared by 9 bases and J by 6 bases, with 20 bases between.

CDR3 coding DNA: TGTGCCAGCAGCGTAAGCCCTATCAGCACAGATACGCAGTATTTT. It codes for CASSVSPISTDTQYF. The chain recombines TRBV9 with TRBJ2-3, with D uncertain. CDR1 SGDLS and CDR2 YYNGEE come from the germline V gene. This CDR3 is 15 amino acids long. Trimming took off 1 base at V and 0 bases at J, with 9 bases between the two ends.

The chain couples TRBV9 to TRBJ1-1; 7 positions agree with TRBD1. Trimming took 4 bases from V and 1 from J; bases not matched to a gene: 4. Germline loops: CDR1 SGDLS, CDR2 YYNGEE. The CDR3 consists of 14 residues. The CDR3 DNA reads TGTGCCAGCAGCCACGGGACAGCGAACACTGAAGCTTTCTTT. It encodes CASSHGTANTEAFF.

The rearrangement uses TRBV5-1 and TRBJ2-1; tentative D call: TRBD2 (5 bases). Germline CDR1 is SGHRS and CDR2 is YFSETQ. The CDR3 is made up of 16 amino acids. V was cut by 0 bases and J by 2 bases, with 12 bases left in between. CDR3 bases: TGCGCCAGCAGCTTGGCCGAGGGAGTCCCCTACAATGAGCAGTTCTTC. Residues: CASSLAEGVPYNEQFF.

The V call is TRBV10-3, the J call TRBJ1-3; TRBD1 matches 8 bases. V shed 3 bases, J shed 4 bases, and the junction held 5 bases outside the gene matches. Germline V gene sequence: CDR1 ENHRY, CDR2 SYGVKD. The CDR3 covers 15 residues. CDR3 sequence: CAISETGGSGNTIYF. The CDR3 nucleotides are TGTGCCATCAGTGAAACAGGGGGTAGCGGAAACACCATATATTTT.